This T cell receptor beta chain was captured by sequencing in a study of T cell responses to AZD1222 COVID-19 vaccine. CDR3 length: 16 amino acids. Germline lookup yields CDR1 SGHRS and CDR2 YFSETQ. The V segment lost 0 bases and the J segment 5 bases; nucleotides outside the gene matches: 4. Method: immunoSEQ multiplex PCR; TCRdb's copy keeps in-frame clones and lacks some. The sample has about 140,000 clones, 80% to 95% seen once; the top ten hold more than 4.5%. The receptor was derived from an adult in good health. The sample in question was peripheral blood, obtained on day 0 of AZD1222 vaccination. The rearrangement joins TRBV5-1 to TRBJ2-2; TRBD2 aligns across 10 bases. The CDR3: CASSLASGRSTGELFF. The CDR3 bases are TGCGCCAGCAGCTTGGCTAGCGGGAGAAGTACCGGGGAGCTGTTTTTT.